One and the same sample provided the 20 T cell receptor beta chains below, sequenced in a study of T cell responses to AZD1222 COVID-19 vaccine. TCRdb's copy holds only in-frame clones and misses some; the assay was immunoSEQ multiplex PCR. The sample carries around 140,000 clones, 92% recorded once. The sample in question was peripheral blood, obtained 28 days after the second AZD1222 dose. The receptors shown here come from an adult who received the AZD1222 COVID-19 vaccine.

The V and J genes are TRBV11-2 and TRBJ1-2, with 7 positions matching TRBD1. CDR1 is SGHAT and CDR2 is FQNNGV in the germline V gene. V shed 1 base and J 4 bases; nucleotides not matched to a gene: 9. The CDR3 spans 16 residues. The DNA of the CDR3 is TGTGCCAGCAGCTTAGGTACAGGGGACTTTAGCTATGGCTACACCTTC. Its translation: CASSLGTGDFSYGYTF.

The chain links TRBV19 to TRBJ1-1; D ambiguous. Germline-derived CDR1 and CDR2 are LNHDA and SQIVND (reference sequence). V was cut by 0 bases and J by 5 bases, with 7 bases left in between. CDR3 size: 13 residues. CDR3 bases: TGTGCCAGTAGTATAGAGGGGAGGACTGAAGCTTTCTTT. Its translation: CASSIEGRTEAFF.

This sequence joins TRBV28 and TRBJ1-5; 7 nucleotides agree with TRBD1. V was clipped by 6 bases and J by 5 bases; unmatched bases: 7. CDR1 is MDHEN, CDR2 SYDVKM, per germline. This CDR3 has 14 residues. The CDR3 DNA follows: TGTGCCAGCAGGAAACAGGGGAGTGATCAGCCCCAGCATTTT. This gives the protein CASRKQGSDQPQHF.

The rearrangement links TRBV29-1 to TRBJ1-1; D call uncertain. V lost 7 bases and J lost 1, with 13 bases in between. CDR1 is SQVTM and CDR2 is ANQGSEA in the germline V gene. The CDR3 length is 13 residues. CDR3 nucleotide sequence: TGCAGCGCCGCCCGAGCCTCGAACACTGAAGCTTTCTTT. This gives the protein CSAARASNTEAFF.

This chain joins TRBV2 and TRBJ2-7; 7 positions agree with TRBD2. In germline, CDR1 is SNHLY, CDR2 FYNNEI. CDR3 length equals 14 residues. V gave up 3 bases and J gave up 6 bases; unmatched junction bases: 8. CDR3 sequence: CASSEAGEGFEQYF. The CDR3 bases are TGTGCCAGCAGTGAGGCGGGAGAAGGATTCGAGCAGTACTTC.

The chain combines TRBV7-9 with TRBJ1-1; a weak D match, TRBD1 (5 bases). Germline CDR1 SEHNR, CDR2 FQNEAQ (reference sequence). This CDR3 is 11 amino acids long. V was shortened by 4 bases and J by 10 bases, with 10 bases between the two germline ends. In nucleotides, the CDR3 is TGTGCCAGCAGCTCGTGGGACGGAGCTTTCTTT. Amino acid sequence: CASSSWDGAFF.

The chain carries TRBV11-3 and TRBJ2-1; D is undetermined. The germline gives CDR1 SGHNT, CDR2 YENEEA. The CDR3 length is 14 residues. V lost 1 base, J lost 9 bases, and 13 bases lay in between. Written as DNA, the CDR3 is TGTGCCAGCAGCTTAGGAGGCTCTAGGCGTGAGCAGTTCTTC. As protein: CASSLGGSRREQFF. Filled out from reference TRBV11-3 and TRBJ2-1, the complete variable domain reads EAGVVQSPRYKIIEKKQPVAFWCNPISGHNTLYWYLQNLGQGPELLIRYENEEAVDDSQLPKDRFSAERLKGVDSTLKIQPAELGDSAVYLCASSLGGSRREQFFGPGTRLTVL.

V and J are TRBV23-1 and TRBJ2-1, with D hard to call. TRBV23-1 is an open reading frame whose function is uncertain. The V end lost 7 bases, the J end lost 1 base, and 11 bases lay between the germline ends. The CDR3 runs 14 residues. The CDR3 DNA reads TGCGCCAGCAAACTGGAGAAGTCCTACAATGAGCAGTTCTTC. It translates to CASKLEKSYNEQFF.

The gene calls are TRBV19 and TRBJ1-1; no reliable D call. V lost 3 bases and J 0 bases, leaving 11 bases between the germline ends. The CDR3 is 15 amino acids. Germline V CDR1 and CDR2: LNHDA, SQIVND (reference sequence). The CDR3 region is CASSISVRLNTEAFF. The DNA of the CDR3 is TGTGCCAGTAGTATCTCGGTCAGACTGAACACTGAAGCTTTCTTT.

This clone was observed a handful of times. J is TRBJ1-3 and V is TRBV7-2; the D is unclear. Germline V gene lookup returns CDR1 SGHTA and CDR2 FQGNSA. Trimming stripped 5 bases from V and 6 bases from J, with 11 bases between. CDR3 length: 13 residues. CDR3 coding DNA: TGTGCCAGCAGCCATCAAACCCCAAACACCATATATTTT. It is translated as CASSHQTPNTIYF.

This chain joins TRBV4-3 and TRBJ1-4, with 9 bases fitting TRBD1. This CDR3 is built from 16 residues. The ends lost 1 base at V and 4 bases at J; junction bases unmatched: 4. Germline V gene data show CDR1 as LGHNA and CDR2 as YSLEER. CDR3 protein: CASSQAQGQGNEKLFF. Written as DNA, the CDR3 is TGCGCCAGCAGCCAAGCTCAGGGACAGGGTAATGAAAAACTGTTTTTT.

V gene TRBV28 combines with J gene TRBJ2-1, with a possible D match to TRBD1 (5 bases). The CDR3 is 13 residues long. CDR1 and CDR2 (germline): MDHEN, SYDVKM. With 8 bases removed from V and 2 bases from J, the gap between germline ends came to 10 bases. The CDR3 DNA reads as TGTGCCAGCGTACAGGACCCCTACAATGAGCAGTTCTTC. It translates to CASVQDPYNEQFF.

The chain carries TRBV20-1 and TRBJ1-1; 7 bases line up with TRBD1. J lost 14 bases, V lost 2 bases, and 5 bases had no gene match. The CDR3 totals 10 residues. Germline assignment: CDR1 DFQATT and CDR2 SNEGSKA (reference sequence). The CDR3 sequence: CSARRTGGFF. As DNA, the CDR3 is TGCAGTGCTAGAAGGACAGGTGGCTTCTTT.

The chain has TRBV5-1 and TRBJ2-5; 7 bases are shared with TRBD2. V shed 0 bases and J 9 bases; nucleotides not matched to a gene: 2. Germline CDR1 reads SGHRS; CDR2 reads YFSETQ. The CDR3 runs 12 residues. Here the CDR3 DNA reads TGCGCCAGCAGCTTGGGGGAGGGTCCCCAGTACTTC. Residues: CASSLGEGPQYF.

The rearrangement links TRBV7-8 to TRBJ2-4, with 11 positions matching TRBD2. The junction had 6 bases not matched to a gene; V was cut back by 5 bases and J by 0 bases. The CDR3 totals 17 residues. Germline values: CDR1 SGHVS, CDR2 FQNEAQ. This CDR3 is CASSKTSGNPAKNIQYF. The CDR3 nucleotides read TGTGCCAGCAGCAAGACTAGCGGGAACCCAGCCAAAAACATTCAGTACTTC. The full variable domain, in which reference TRBV7-8 and TRBJ2-4 provide the parts outside the CDR3, is GAGVSQSPRYKVAKRGQDVALRCDPISGHVSLFWYQQALGQGPEFLTYFQNEAQLDKSGLPSDRFFAERPEGSVSTLKIQRTQQEDSAVYLCASSKTSGNPAKNIQYFGAGTRLSVL.

The chain combines TRBV5-1 with TRBJ1-2; D is unresolved. The CDR3 spans 14 residues. The germline CDR1 and CDR2 sequences are SGHRS and YFSETQ. Between the trimmed V and J ends, which lost 0 bases and 1 base, there was a span of 7 bases. The CDR3 here is CASSLGRLNYGYTF. In DNA, the CDR3 is TGCGCCAGCAGCTTGGGAAGGCTTAACTATGGCTACACCTTC.

V and J are TRBV4-3 and TRBJ1-3; no clear D gene. The CDR3 contains 16 residues. Trimming pared 4 bases from V and 0 bases from J, leaving 13 bases between. Germline V lookup: CDR1 LGHNA, CDR2 YSLEER. The DNA of the CDR3 is TGCGCCAGCAGCCTCCAAGTGGAGGGCTCTGGAAACACCATATATTTT. Amino acid sequence: CASSLQVEGSGNTIYF.

The rearrangement links TRBV9 to TRBJ1-2, with unresolved D. There are 13 residues in the CDR3. Germline V gives CDR1 SGDLS, CDR2 YYNGEE. V dropped 0 bases and J dropped 2 bases, with 5 bases sitting between them. This chain's CDR3 is CASSVDINYGYTF. CDR3 DNA sequence: TGTGCCAGCAGCGTAGATATCAACTATGGCTACACCTTC.

This clone was counted a single time. The V call is TRBV7-9, the J call TRBJ2-3; D not certain. Trimming pared 0 bases from V and 2 bases from J, leaving 12 bases between. The CDR3 has 16 residues. The V gene's germline CDR1 is SEHNR and CDR2 FQNEAQ (reference sequence). CDR3 sequence reads: CASSLAAAGVTDTQYF. The CDR3 DNA reads as TGTGCCAGCAGCTTAGCGGCGGCAGGAGTCACAGATACGCAGTATTTT.

The J gene is TRBJ1-1, the V gene TRBV19; 7 positions agree with TRBD1. Germline trimming cut 4 bases from V and 4 bases from J; bases unmatched to any gene: 18. The CDR3 length is 18 residues. Germline CDR1 reads LNHDA; CDR2 reads SQIVND (reference sequence). The CDR3 coding sequence is TGTGCCAGTAGTAGACCTCCTCGACAGGGAGGTTTGGGCACTGAAGCTTTCTTT. The encoded protein is CASSRPPRQGGLGTEAFF.